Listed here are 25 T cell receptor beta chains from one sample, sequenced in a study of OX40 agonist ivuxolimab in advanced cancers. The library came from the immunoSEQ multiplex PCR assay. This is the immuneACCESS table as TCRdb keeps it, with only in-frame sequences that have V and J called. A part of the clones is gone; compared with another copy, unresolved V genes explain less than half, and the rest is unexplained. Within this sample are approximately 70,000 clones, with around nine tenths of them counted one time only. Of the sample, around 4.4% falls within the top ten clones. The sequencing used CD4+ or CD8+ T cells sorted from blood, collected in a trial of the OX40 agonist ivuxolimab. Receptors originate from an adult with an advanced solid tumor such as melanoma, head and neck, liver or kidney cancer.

CDR3 sequence: CASTPTHRRSYEQYF. In nucleotides, the CDR3 is TGTGCCAGCACCCCAACGCACAGGAGAAGCTACGAGCAGTACTTC. V is TRBV6-5 and J is TRBJ2-7; a possible D gene is TRBD1 (5 bases). CDR3 length: 15 residues. The V end was cut by 7 bases, the J end by 3 bases, with 19 bases between. Per the germline V gene, CDR1 is MNHEY and CDR2 is SVGAGI.

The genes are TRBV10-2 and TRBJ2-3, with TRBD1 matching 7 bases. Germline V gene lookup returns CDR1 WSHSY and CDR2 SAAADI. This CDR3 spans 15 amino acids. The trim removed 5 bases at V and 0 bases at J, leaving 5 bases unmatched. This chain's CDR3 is CASSLRDRSTDTQYF. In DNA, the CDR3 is TGCGCCAGCAGTCTCCGGGACAGAAGCACAGATACGCAGTATTTT.

The CDR3 loop reads CASSLPIWDRGYCEQYF. In DNA, the CDR3 is TGTGCCAGCAGCTTACCTATTTGGGACAGGGGTTATTGCGAGCAGTACTTC. V usage is TRBV11-3 and J usage is TRBJ2-7, with 10 nucleotides matching TRBD1. The CDR3 totals 17 residues. CDR1 SGHNT and CDR2 YENEEA come from the germline V gene. V was clipped by 2 bases and J by 6 bases; unmatched bases: 13.

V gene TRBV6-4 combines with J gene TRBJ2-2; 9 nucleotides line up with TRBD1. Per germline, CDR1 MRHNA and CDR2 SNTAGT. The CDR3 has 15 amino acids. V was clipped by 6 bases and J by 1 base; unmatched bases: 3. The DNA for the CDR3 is TGTGCCAGCAGCCCGGGACAGGGGAACACCGGGGAGCTGTTTTTT. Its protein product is CASSPGQGNTGELFF.

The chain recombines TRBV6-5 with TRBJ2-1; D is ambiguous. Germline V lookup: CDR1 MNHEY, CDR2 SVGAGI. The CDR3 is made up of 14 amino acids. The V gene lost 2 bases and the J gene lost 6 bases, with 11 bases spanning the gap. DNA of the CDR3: TGTGCCAGCAGTTACGGCACTCCGATCAATGAGCAGTTCTTC. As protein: CASSYGTPINEQFF.

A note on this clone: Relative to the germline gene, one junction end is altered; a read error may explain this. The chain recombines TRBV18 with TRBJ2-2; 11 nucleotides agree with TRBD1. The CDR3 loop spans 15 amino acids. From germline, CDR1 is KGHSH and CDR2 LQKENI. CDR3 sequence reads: CASSPPGQGAGELFF. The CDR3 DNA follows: TGTGCCAGCTCGCCACCGGGACAGGGGGCCGGGGAGCTGTTTTTT.

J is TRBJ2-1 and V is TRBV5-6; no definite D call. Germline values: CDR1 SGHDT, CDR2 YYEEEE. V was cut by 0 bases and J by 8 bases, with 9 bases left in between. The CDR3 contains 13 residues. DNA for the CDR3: TGTGCCAGCAGCTTGGGAGTCATGTATGAGCAGTTCTTC. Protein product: CASSLGVMYEQFF.

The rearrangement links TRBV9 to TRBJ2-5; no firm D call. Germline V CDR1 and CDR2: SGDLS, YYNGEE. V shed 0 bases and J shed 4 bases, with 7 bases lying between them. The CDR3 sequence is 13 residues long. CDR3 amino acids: CASSVGVGETQYF. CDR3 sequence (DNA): TGTGCCAGCAGCGTAGGAGTAGGAGAGACCCAGTACTTC.

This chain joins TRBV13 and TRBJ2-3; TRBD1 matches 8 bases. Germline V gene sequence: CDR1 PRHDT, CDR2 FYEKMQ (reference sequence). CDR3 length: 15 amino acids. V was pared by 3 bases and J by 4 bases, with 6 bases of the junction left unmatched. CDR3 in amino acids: CASSFSGGAADTQYF. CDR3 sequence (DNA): TGTGCCAGCAGCTTCTCAGGGGGCGCGGCAGATACGCAGTATTTT.

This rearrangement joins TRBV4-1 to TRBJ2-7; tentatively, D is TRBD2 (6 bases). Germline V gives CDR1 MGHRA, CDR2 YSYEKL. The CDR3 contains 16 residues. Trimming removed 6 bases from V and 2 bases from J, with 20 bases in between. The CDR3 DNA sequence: TGCGCCAGCAGTCAAATCGCTACTAGCAGTCCCTACGAGCAGTACTTC. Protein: CASSQIATSSPYEQYF.

CDR3 protein: CASRLTSGLDNEQFF. The CDR3 DNA is TGTGCCAGCAGATTGACTAGCGGGCTTGACAATGAGCAGTTCTTC. This chain joins TRBV14 and TRBJ2-1; 10 bases line up with TRBD2. The V gene's germline CDR1 is SGHDN and CDR2 FVKESK. V lost 6 bases, J lost 5 bases, and 7 bases stayed unmatched. The CDR3 runs 15 residues.

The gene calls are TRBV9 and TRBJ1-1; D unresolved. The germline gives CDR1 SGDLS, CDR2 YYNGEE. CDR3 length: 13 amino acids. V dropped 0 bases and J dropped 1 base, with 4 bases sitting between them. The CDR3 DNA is TGTGCCAGCAGCGTAGGCTCGAACACTGAAGCTTTCTTT. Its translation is CASSVGSNTEAFF.

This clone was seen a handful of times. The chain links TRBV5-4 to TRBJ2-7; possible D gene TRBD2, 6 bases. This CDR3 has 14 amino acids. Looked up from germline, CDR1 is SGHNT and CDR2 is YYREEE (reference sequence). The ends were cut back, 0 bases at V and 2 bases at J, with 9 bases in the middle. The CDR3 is CASSLGGLTYEQYF. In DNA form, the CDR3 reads TGTGCCAGCAGCTTGGGAGGACTAACCTACGAGCAGTACTTC.

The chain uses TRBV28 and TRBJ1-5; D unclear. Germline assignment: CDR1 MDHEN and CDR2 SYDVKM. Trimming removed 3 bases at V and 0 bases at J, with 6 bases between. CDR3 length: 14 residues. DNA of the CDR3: TGTGCCAGCAGTTTTCCCAATAGCAATCAGCCCCAGCATTTT. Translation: CASSFPNSNQPQHF.

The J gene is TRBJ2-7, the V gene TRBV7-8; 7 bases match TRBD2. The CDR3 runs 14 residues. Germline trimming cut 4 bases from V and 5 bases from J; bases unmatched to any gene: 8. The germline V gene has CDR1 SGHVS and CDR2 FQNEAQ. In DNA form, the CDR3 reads TGTGCCAGCAGCTCGACTAGCCTGAGGAACGAGCAGTACTTC. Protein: CASSSTSLRNEQYF. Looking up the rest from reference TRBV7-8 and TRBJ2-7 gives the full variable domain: GAGVSQSPRYKVAKRGQDVALRCDPISGHVSLFWYQQALGQGPEFLTYFQNEAQLDKSGLPSDRFFAERPEGSVSTLKIQRTQQEDSAVYLCASSSTSLRNEQYFGPGTRLTVT.

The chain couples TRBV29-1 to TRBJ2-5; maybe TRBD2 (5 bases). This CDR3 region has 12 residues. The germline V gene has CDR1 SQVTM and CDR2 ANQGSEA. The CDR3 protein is CRRPIRRETQYF. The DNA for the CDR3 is TGCAGGAGGCCCATCCGGAGGGAGACCCAGTACTTC.

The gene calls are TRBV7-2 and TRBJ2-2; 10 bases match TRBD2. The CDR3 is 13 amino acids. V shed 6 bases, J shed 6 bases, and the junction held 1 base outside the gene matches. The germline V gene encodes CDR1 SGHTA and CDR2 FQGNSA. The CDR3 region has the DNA TGTGCCAGCAGACTAGCGGGATCCGGGGAGCTGTTTTTT. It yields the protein CASRLAGSGELFF.

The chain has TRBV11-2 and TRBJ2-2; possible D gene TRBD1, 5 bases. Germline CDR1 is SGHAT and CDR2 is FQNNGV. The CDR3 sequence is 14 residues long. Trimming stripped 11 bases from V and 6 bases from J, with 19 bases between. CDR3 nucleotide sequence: TGTGCCGCCAAAGGGCAGGGAAACCCCGGGGAGCTGTTTTTT. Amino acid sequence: CAAKGQGNPGELFF. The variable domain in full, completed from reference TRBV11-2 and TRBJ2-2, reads EAGVAQSPRYKIIEKRQSVAFWCNPISGHATLYWYQQILGQGPKLLIQFQNNGVVDDSQLPKDRFSAERLKGVDSTLKIQPAKLEDSAVYLCAAKGQGNPGELFFGEGSRLTVL.

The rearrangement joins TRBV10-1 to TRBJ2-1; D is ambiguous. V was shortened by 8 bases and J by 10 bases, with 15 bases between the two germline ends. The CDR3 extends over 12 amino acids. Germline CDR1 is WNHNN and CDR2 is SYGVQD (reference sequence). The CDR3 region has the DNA TGCGCCAGCCGCGGTCCAGCGCGGGAGCAGTTCTTC. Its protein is CASRGPAREQFF.

Here the CDR3 reads CASSQGRQLNQPQHF. CDR3 DNA: TGCGCCAGCAGCCAAGGACGACAGCTCAATCAGCCCCAGCATTTT. The chain links TRBV4-1 to TRBJ1-5; possibly TRBD1 for D (5 bases). CDR3 length: 15 residues. CDR1 MGHRA and CDR2 YSYEKL come from the germline V gene. Trimming shortened V by 1 base and J by 3 bases, and 10 bases separated the two germline ends.

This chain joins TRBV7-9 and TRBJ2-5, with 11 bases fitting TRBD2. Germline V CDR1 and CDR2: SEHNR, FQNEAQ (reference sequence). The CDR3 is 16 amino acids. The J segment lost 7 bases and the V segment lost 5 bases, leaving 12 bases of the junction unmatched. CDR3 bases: TGTGCCAGCAGCCCCCAAGGGACTAGCGGTGTGCGGACCCAGTACTTC. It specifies CASSPQGTSGVRTQYF.

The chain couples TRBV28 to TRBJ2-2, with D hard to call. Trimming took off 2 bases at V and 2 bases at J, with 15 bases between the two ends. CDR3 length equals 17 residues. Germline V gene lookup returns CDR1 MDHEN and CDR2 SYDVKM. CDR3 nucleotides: TGTGCCAGCAGTTTAACAGCCGACTTAATTAACACCGGGGAGCTGTTTTTT. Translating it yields CASSLTADLINTGELFF.

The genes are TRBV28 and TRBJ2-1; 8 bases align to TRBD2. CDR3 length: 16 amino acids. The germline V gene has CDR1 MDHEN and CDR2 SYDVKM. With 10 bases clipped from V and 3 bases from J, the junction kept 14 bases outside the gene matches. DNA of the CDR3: TGTGCCACAGAAGCGGGGGCTAGACTAATCTACAATGAGCAGTTCTTC. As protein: CATEAGARLIYNEQFF.

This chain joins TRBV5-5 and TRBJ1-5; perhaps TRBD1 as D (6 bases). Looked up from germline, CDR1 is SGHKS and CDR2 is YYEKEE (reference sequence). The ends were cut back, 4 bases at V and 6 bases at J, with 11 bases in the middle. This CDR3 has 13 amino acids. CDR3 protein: CASSRQDTQPQHF. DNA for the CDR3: TGTGCCAGCAGCCGACAGGACACTCAGCCCCAGCATTTT.

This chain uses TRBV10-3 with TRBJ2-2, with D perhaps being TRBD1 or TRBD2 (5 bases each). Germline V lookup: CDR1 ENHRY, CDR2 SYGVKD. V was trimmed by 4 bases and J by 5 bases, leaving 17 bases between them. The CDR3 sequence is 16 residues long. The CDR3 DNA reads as TGTGCCATCAGTGGGGATCCGGGACGGCTTACCGGGGAGCTGTTTTTT. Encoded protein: CAISGDPGRLTGELFF.